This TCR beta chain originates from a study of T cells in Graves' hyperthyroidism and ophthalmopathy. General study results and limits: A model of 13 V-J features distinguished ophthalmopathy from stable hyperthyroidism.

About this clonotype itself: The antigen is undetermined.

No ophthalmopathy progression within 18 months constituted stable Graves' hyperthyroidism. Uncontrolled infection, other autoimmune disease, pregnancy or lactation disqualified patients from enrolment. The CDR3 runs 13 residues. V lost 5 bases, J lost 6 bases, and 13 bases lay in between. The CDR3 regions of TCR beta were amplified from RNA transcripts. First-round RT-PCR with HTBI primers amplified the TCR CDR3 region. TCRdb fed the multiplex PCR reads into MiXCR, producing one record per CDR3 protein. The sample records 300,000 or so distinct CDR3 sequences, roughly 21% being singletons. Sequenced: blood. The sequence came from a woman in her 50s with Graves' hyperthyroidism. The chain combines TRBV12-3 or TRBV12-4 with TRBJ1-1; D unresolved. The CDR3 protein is CASSPGWRAEAFF. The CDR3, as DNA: TGTGCCAGCAGTCCCGGTTGGAGGGCTGAAGCTTTCTTT.